These 11 T cell receptor beta chains came from one sample sequenced in a study of blood T cell repertoires in COVID-19. The protocol was immunoSEQ multiplex PCR, while the TCRdb copy is restricted to in-frame clones and leaves out a portion. The sample comprises about 170,000 clones, more than 75% of which are singletons, and approximately 2.1% rests with the top ten. Sequenced: peripheral blood. These receptors were taken from a man aged 50 or older who had recovered from COVID-19.

The genes are TRBV5-1 and TRBJ1-4; the match to TRBD1 covers 7 bases. V was pared by 6 bases and J by 4 bases, with 6 bases of the junction left unmatched. The CDR3 contains 14 residues. Germline assignment: CDR1 SGHRS and CDR2 YFSETQ. The CDR3 nucleotides are TGCGCCAGCACTCCAGGGGGAGGTAATGAAAAACTGTTTTTT. It specifies CASTPGGGNEKLFF.

In this sample, this clone turned up many times. The chain combines TRBV12-3 or TRBV12-4 with TRBJ2-7, with no clear D. The V end lost 0 bases, the J end lost 6 bases, and 3 bases lay between the germline ends. This CDR3 has 11 amino acids. The CDR3 loop is CASSLASEQYF. DNA of the CDR3: TGTGCCAGCAGTTTAGCCTCCGAGCAGTACTTC.

This chain joins TRBV3-1 (or the pseudogene TRBV3-2) and TRBJ2-1, with TRBD2 matching 7 bases. The length of the CDR3 is 16 residues. Germline V lookup: CDR1 LGHDT, CDR2 YNNKEL (reference sequence). V was clipped by 0 bases and J by 3 bases; unmatched bases: 5. The DNA for the CDR3 is TGTGCCAGCAGCCAAGAACCTAGCGGAGTCTACAATGAGCAGTTCTTC. The encoded protein is CASSQEPSGVYNEQFF.

This clone was observed a few times. In nucleotides, the CDR3 is TGTGCCAGCAGCAACGCGGGGGAGGGGTATGGCTACACCTTC. Translated, it gives CASSNAGEGYGYTF. V is TRBV4-2 and J is TRBJ1-2, with D possibly TRBD1 on 5 matching bases. The CDR3 consists of 14 residues. Trimming took off 5 bases at V and 5 bases at J, with 15 bases between the two ends. Germline assignment: CDR1 LGHNA and CDR2 YNFKEQ.

V gene TRBV30 combines with J gene TRBJ1-6; no clear D gene. The CDR3 runs 15 residues. Per the germline V gene, CDR1 is GTSNPN and CDR2 is SVGIG (reference sequence). The V gene lost 3 bases and the J gene lost 7 bases, with 16 bases spanning the gap. The CDR3 region has the DNA TGTGCCTGGAGGACCGAGGGAATGCAGAATTCACCCCTCCACTTT. It translates to CAWRTEGMQNSPLHF.

This chain uses TRBV30 with TRBJ1-1; D might be TRBD1 (6 bases). V lost 7 bases and J 3 bases, leaving 15 bases between the germline ends. The germline gives CDR1 GTSNPN, CDR2 SVGIG (reference sequence). The CDR3 consists of 13 residues. CDR3 sequence reads: CASQTGRDTEAFF. DNA of the CDR3: TGTGCCTCCCAGACAGGACGTGACACTGAAGCTTTCTTT. Full variable domain (outside the CDR3, taken from reference TRBV30 and TRBJ1-1): SQTIHQWPATLVQPVGSPLSLECTVEGTSNPNLYWYRQAAGRGLQLLFYSVGIGQISSEVPQNLSASRPQDRQFILSSKKLLLSDSGFYLCASQTGRDTEAFFGQGTRLTVV.

The gene calls are TRBV7-7 and TRBJ2-3; 9 nucleotides agree with TRBD2. Germline V gives CDR1 SSHAT, CDR2 FNYEAQ (reference sequence). The CDR3 is 13 amino acids. The V gene end was trimmed by 4 bases and the J gene end by 5 bases; junction bases not matched to a gene: 1. The CDR3 loop is CASSYSGGDTQYF. The DNA of the CDR3 is TGTGCCAGCAGCTATAGCGGGGGAGATACGCAGTATTTT.

This sequence joins TRBV5-6 and TRBJ2-1, with 10 nucleotides matching TRBD2. Germline assignment: CDR1 SGHDT and CDR2 YYEEEE. Trimming removed 0 bases from V and 9 bases from J; junction bases left unmatched: 6. This CDR3 has 15 residues. CDR3 loop: CASSLGSSGSGEQFF. Here the CDR3 DNA reads TGTGCCAGCAGCTTGGGGTCTAGCGGGAGCGGTGAGCAGTTCTTC.

This clone appeared a single time. The chain employs TRBV24-1 and TRBJ2-2; 12 positions match TRBD1. V was clipped by 5 bases and J by 7 bases; unmatched bases: 7. The CDR3 runs 16 residues. Per germline, CDR1 KGHDR and CDR2 SFDVKD. Here the CDR3 DNA reads TGTGCCACCAGTGGTCCGGGACAGGGGGCGCACGGGGAGCTGTTTTTT. It codes for CATSGPGQGAHGELFF.

V gene TRBV5-1 combines with J gene TRBJ2-7, with 10 nucleotides matching TRBD1. Trimming at V came to 4 bases and at J to 4 bases, leaving 8 bases not matched to a gene. Germline CDR1 is SGHRS and CDR2 is YFSETQ. The CDR3 has 15 amino acids. The CDR3 here is CASSASTGGGYEQYF. In DNA, the CDR3 is TGCGCCAGCAGCGCATCGACAGGGGGCGGATACGAGCAGTACTTC.

The V gene is TRBV2, the J gene TRBJ2-7; 7 nucleotides agree with TRBD1. This CDR3 contains 14 residues. Germline V lookup: CDR1 SNHLY, CDR2 FYNNEI. J gave up 0 bases and V 6 bases, and 5 bases lay outside the gene matches. CDR3 sequence: CASRRDSSSYEQYF. The CDR3 nucleotides are TGTGCCAGCAGACGGGACAGTAGCTCCTACGAGCAGTACTTC.